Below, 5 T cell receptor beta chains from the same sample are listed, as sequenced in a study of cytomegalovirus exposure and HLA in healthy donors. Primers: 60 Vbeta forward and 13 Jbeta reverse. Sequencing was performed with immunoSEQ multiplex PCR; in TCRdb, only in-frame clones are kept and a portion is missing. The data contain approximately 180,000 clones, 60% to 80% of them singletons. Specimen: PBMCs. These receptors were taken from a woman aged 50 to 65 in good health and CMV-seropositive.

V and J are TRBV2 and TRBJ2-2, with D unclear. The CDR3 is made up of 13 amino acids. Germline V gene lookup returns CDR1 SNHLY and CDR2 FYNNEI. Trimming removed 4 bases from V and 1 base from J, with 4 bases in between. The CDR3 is CASSGQNTGELFF. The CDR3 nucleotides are TGTGCCAGCAGTGGACAGAACACCGGGGAGCTGTTTTTT.

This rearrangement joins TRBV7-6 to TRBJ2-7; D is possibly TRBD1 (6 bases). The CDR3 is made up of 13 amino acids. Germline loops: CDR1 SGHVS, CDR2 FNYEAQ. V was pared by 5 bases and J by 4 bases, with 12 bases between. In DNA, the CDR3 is TGTGCCAGCAGCCTTCAGGGGTGGTACGAGCAGTACTTC. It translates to CASSLQGWYEQYF.

The CDR3 nucleotides read TGTGCCAGCAGCTACGGGAACACTGAAGCTTTCTTT. Translated: CASSYGNTEAFF. The V and J genes are TRBV7-6 and TRBJ1-1; unclear D gene. Germline CDR1 reads SGHVS; CDR2 reads FNYEAQ. V lost 4 bases to trimming and J lost 1 base, with 4 bases between them. The CDR3 contains 12 residues.

CDR3 sequence: CASRTDRNSGNTIYF. The CDR3 region has the DNA TGTGCCAGCAGGACCGACAGGAACTCTGGAAACACCATATATTTT. This chain links TRBV2 with TRBJ1-3, with D possibly being TRBD1 (6 bases). The CDR3 is made up of 15 amino acids. Germline loops: CDR1 SNHLY, CDR2 FYNNEI. V was pared by 6 bases and J by 0 bases, with 12 bases between.

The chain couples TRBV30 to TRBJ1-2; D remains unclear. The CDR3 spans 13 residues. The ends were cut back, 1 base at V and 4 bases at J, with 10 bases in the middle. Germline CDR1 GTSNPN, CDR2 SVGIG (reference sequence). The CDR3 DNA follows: TGTGCCTGGAGTGAACAGTCCGTCTATGGCTACACCTTC. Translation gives CAWSEQSVYGYTF. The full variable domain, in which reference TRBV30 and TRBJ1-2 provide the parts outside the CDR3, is SQTIHQWPATLVQPVGSPLSLECTVEGTSNPNLYWYRQAAGRGLQLLFYSVGIGQISSEVPQNLSASRPQDRQFILSSKKLLLSDSGFYLCAWSEQSVYGYTFGSGTRLTVV.